Presented here are 26 T cell receptor beta chains from one specimen sequenced in a study of CD8 T cells in ankylosing spondylitis. One entry per CDR3 protein, called by TCRdb with MiXCR from the 5' RACE reads. The sample consists of about 240,000 distinct CDR3 sequences, less than 10% of them appearing once. Material: blood, either unsorted or a sorted T cell fraction (not recorded which). These TCRs come from a male donor with ankylosing spondylitis or in good health (not recorded which).

This clonotype was picked up many times. CDR3 region: CASETQETQYF. Here the CDR3 DNA reads TGTGCCAGCGAGACGCAAGAGACCCAGTACTTC. J is TRBJ2-5 and V is TRBV25-1; no reliable D call. Trimming removed 8 bases from V and 2 bases from J, with 6 bases in between. The CDR3 consists of 11 residues. CDR1 and CDR2 (germline): MGHDK, SYGVNS.

This clonotype was recorded at least ten times. The V and J genes are TRBV7-8 and TRBJ2-5; D not resolved. This CDR3 has 14 residues. V was shortened by 2 bases and J by 5 bases, with 12 bases between the two germline ends. CDR1 and CDR2 (germline): SGHVS, FQNEAQ. The CDR3 loop reads CASSLSPQVETQYF. The CDR3 nucleotides are TGTGCCAGCAGCTTATCACCACAAGTGGAGACCCAGTACTTC.

The chain recombines TRBV12-3 or TRBV12-4 with TRBJ1-5; TRBD1 aligns across 9 bases. V shed 8 bases, J shed 4 bases, and the junction held 6 bases outside the gene matches. The CDR3 is 14 residues long. Here the CDR3 reads CASRPGQGNQPQHF. CDR3 DNA: TGTGCCAGCCGTCCGGGACAGGGAAATCAGCCCCAGCATTTT.

This clonotype was detected many times. This chain connects TRBV21-1 to TRBJ2-7; the DNA was not compared with TRBD2, the D call given in the table. TRBV21-1 is a listed pseudogene. The CDR3 contains 15 residues. CDR3 sequence reads: CASSKPVKRPYEQYF. The CDR3 DNA reads as TGTGCCAGCAGCAAACCGGTGAAGCGGCCCTACGAGCAGTACTTC.

Points on this clonotype: One base away lies a much larger clone, so this may be a sequencing read error. For the CDR3, the DNA is TGTGCCAGCAGCTTAGACGGATGTAATAACTATGGCTACACCTTC. It encodes CASSLDGCNNYGYTF. V is TRBV7-2 and J is TRBJ1-2; D is unclear. Germline V gene lookup returns CDR1 SGHTA and CDR2 FQGNSA. V was clipped by 1 base and J by 1 base, with 10 bases between them. The CDR3 length is 15 residues.

The V and J genes are TRBV7-2 and TRBJ1-5; D ambiguous. Germline CDR1 SGHTA, CDR2 FQGNSA. The CDR3 spans 14 residues. Deletions cut 1 base from V and 12 bases from J, with 16 bases between. CDR3 in amino acids: CASSLERTGSRQHF. CDR3 in DNA: TGTGCCAGCAGCTTAGAGAGGACGGGATCTCGCCAGCATTTT. Based on the CDR3 plus reference TRBV7-2 and TRBJ1-5, the full variable domain is GAGVSQSPSNKVTEKGKDVELRCDPISGHTALYWYRQSLGQGLEFLIYFQGNSAPDKSGLPSDRFSAERTGGSVSTLTIQRTQQEDSAVYLCASSLERTGSRQHFGDGTRLSIL.

About this clonotype: A much larger clone lies a single base off, so this may be a read error. This sequence joins TRBV4-1 and TRBJ1-1; weak D call: TRBD1 (5 bases). The ends were cut back, 4 bases at V and 4 bases at J, with 13 bases in the middle. CDR1 is MGHRA, CDR2 YSYEKL, per germline. This CDR3 contains 14 residues. This chain's CDR3 is CASSLVTGSTEAFF. The CDR3 nucleotides read TGCGCCAGCAGCCTCGTTACAGGCTCCACTGAAGCTTTCTTT.

This clonotype was found many times. The chain combines TRBV14 with TRBJ2-1; perhaps D is TRBD1 or TRBD2 (5 bases each). Trimming cost V 4 bases and J 3 bases, with 13 bases left between them. The CDR3 covers 15 residues. Per the germline V gene, CDR1 is SGHDN and CDR2 is FVKESK. The CDR3 spells CASSRRDAHYNEQFF. CDR3 in DNA: TGTGCCAGCAGCCGCAGGGACGCACACTACAATGAGCAGTTCTTC.

This clonotype was counted many times. The gene calls are TRBV7-9 and TRBJ1-6; TRBD1 might be the D (6 bases). Trimming removed 1 base at V and 5 bases at J, with 9 bases between. CDR1 is SEHNR and CDR2 is FQNEAQ in the germline V gene (reference sequence). There are 15 residues in the CDR3. In DNA, the CDR3 is TGTGCCAGCAGCTTAGGGACAGCTGATAATTCACCCCTCCACTTT. Encoded protein: CASSLGTADNSPLHF.

This clonotype was recorded many times. The chain carries TRBV24-1 and TRBJ1-5; 9 bases align to TRBD1. Germline loops: CDR1 KGHDR, CDR2 SFDVKD. V was pared by 7 bases and J by 4 bases, with 4 bases of the junction left unmatched. The CDR3 sequence is 14 residues long. CDR3 DNA sequence: TGTGCCACCAGCTCGGGACAGGGTAATCAGCCCCAGCATTTT. This codes for CATSSGQGNQPQHF.

This clonotype was detected a few times. The chain combines TRBV6-2 or TRBV6-3 with TRBJ2-5; TRBD2 matches 7 bases. In germline, CDR1 is MNHEY, CDR2 SVGEGT. CDR3 length: 13 residues. The V segment lost 6 bases and the J segment 1 base; nucleotides outside the gene matches: 2. CDR3 loop: CASRTGGQETQYF. The CDR3 bases are TGTGCCAGCAGAACGGGGGGCCAAGAGACCCAGTACTTC.

This clonotype has just a few counts. The gene calls are TRBV19 and TRBJ2-1; the D is unclear. The CDR3 runs 14 residues. Trimming removed 5 bases from V and 4 bases from J, with 12 bases in between. CDR1 and CDR2 from the germline V gene are LNHDA and SQIVND (reference sequence). The CDR3 bases are TGTGCCAGTAGTTCCCGTGGGTATTACAATGAGCAGTTCTTC. It yields the protein CASSSRGYYNEQFF.

This clonotype was observed many times. V usage is TRBV6-1 and J usage is TRBJ1-2, with D perhaps matching TRBD1 (6 bases). CDR1 and CDR2 from the germline V gene are MNHNS and SASEGT. This CDR3 contains 14 residues. Trimming removed 10 bases at V and 8 bases at J, with 23 bases between. This chain's CDR3 is CATEASFVQGGYTF. CDR3 nucleotides: TGTGCCACCGAAGCCAGTTTTGTACAGGGCGGCTACACCTTC.

This clonotype has only a few counts. The chain has TRBV4-1 and TRBJ2-7, with D possibly being TRBD2 (5 bases). Germline V gene sequence: CDR1 MGHRA, CDR2 YSYEKL. V lost 0 bases and J lost 0, with 9 bases in between. This CDR3 has 15 residues. CDR3 amino acids: CASSQDPGSSYEQYF. As DNA, the CDR3 is TGCGCCAGCAGCCAAGACCCGGGAAGCTCCTACGAGCAGTACTTC.

The chain uses TRBV21-1 and TRBJ1-5; the table's D call, TRBD1, was not checked against the DNA. TRBV21-1 is deemed a pseudogene. The CDR3 covers 15 residues. The CDR3 region is CASRLRAVGNQPQHF. Written as DNA, the CDR3 is TGTGCCAGCCGCCTCAGGGCAGTAGGGAATCAGCCCCAGCATTTT.

This clonotype was seen ten or more times. V is TRBV29-1 and J is TRBJ1-2; 8 nucleotides align to TRBD1. The V gene's germline CDR1 is SQVTM and CDR2 ANQGSEA. The CDR3 covers 13 residues. The V and J ends lost 7 bases and 2 bases, in that order; junction bases with no gene match: 6. The CDR3, as DNA: TGCAGCGCTGGACAGGGCCCCAACTATGGCTACACCTTC. This codes for CSAGQGPNYGYTF.

This clonotype was seen repeatedly, ten times or more. The chain combines TRBV20-1 with TRBJ2-5, with 7 bases fitting TRBD2. The J segment lost 2 bases and the V segment lost 1 base, leaving 13 bases of the junction unmatched. The CDR3 is 17 amino acids. Germline V gene lookup returns CDR1 DFQATT and CDR2 SNEGSKA (reference sequence). CDR3: CSARGGGTAGLQETQYF. DNA for the CDR3: TGCAGTGCTAGAGGGGGGGGGACGGCGGGCTTACAAGAGACCCAGTACTTC.

This clonotype was seen repeatedly, ten times or more. This chain links TRBV19 with TRBJ1-1; the D gene is possibly TRBD1 (5 bases). The germline V gene encodes CDR1 LNHDA and CDR2 SQIVND (reference sequence). V was clipped by 4 bases and J by 5 bases, with 11 bases between them. The CDR3 totals 13 residues. This CDR3 is CASSRGRGTEAFF. The CDR3 DNA reads as TGTGCCAGTAGTAGGGGCCGGGGGACTGAAGCTTTCTTT.

The chain carries TRBV7-9 and TRBJ2-1; TRBD1 matches at 10 bases. Germline trimming cut 6 bases from V and 9 bases from J; bases unmatched to any gene: 5. The germline V gene encodes CDR1 SEHNR and CDR2 FQNEAQ (reference sequence). This CDR3 contains 13 residues. The CDR3 region has the DNA TGTGCCAGCAGGACCGGGACAGGGGCTGAGCAGTTCTTC. Encoded protein: CASRTGTGAEQFF.

In this sample, this clonotype turned up many times. This sequence joins TRBV5-1 and TRBJ2-5; 10 nucleotides line up with TRBD2. Unmatched junction bases numbered 2, after V lost 0 bases and J lost 3 bases. Germline-derived CDR1 and CDR2 are SGHRS and YFSETQ. The CDR3 contains 15 residues. The CDR3 region has the DNA TGCGCCAGCAGCTTGGTGCTAGCGGGGGAAGAGACCCAGTACTTC. It specifies CASSLVLAGEETQYF. Supplemented by reference TRBV5-1 and TRBJ2-5, the full variable domain reads KAGVTQTPRYLIKTRGQQVTLSCSPISGHRSVSWYQQTPGQGLQFLFEYFSETQRNKGNFPGRFSGRQFSNSRSEMNVSTLELGDSALYLCASSLVLAGEETQYFGPGTRLLVL.

The chain carries TRBV7-9 and TRBJ2-7, with 10 bases matching TRBD2. The CDR3 is made up of 14 amino acids. V shed 5 bases and J 4 bases; nucleotides not matched to a gene: 5. Germline V lookup: CDR1 SEHNR, CDR2 FQNEAQ (reference sequence). This chain's CDR3 is CASSIGLAEYEQYF. In DNA form, the CDR3 reads TGTGCCAGCAGCATCGGACTAGCGGAGTACGAGCAGTACTTC.

This clonotype has ten or more counts. The CDR3 coding sequence is TGCGCCAGCAGCTTGGTTACGGGAGAGGGGGAGACCCAGTACTTC. Translating gives CASSLVTGEGETQYF. V is TRBV5-1 and J is TRBJ2-5; tentatively, D is TRBD2 (6 bases). Trimming cost V 0 bases and J 5 bases, with 14 bases left between them. CDR1 and CDR2 from the germline V gene are SGHRS and YFSETQ. This CDR3 region has 15 residues.

The chain links TRBV11-2 to TRBJ2-3; TRBD1 matches at 9 bases. Germline CDR1 is SGHAT and CDR2 is FQNNGV. CDR3 length: 13 amino acids. V gave up 1 base and J gave up 9 bases; unmatched junction bases: 2. This CDR3 is CASSLAGQGTQYF. The DNA for the CDR3 is TGTGCCAGCAGCTTAGCCGGACAGGGGACGCAGTATTTT.

This clonotype was found many times. The chain has TRBV5-1 and TRBJ1-1, with D tentatively TRBD1 (5 bases). This CDR3 contains 15 residues. The ends were cut back, 3 bases at V and 2 bases at J, with 14 bases in the middle. Germline V gives CDR1 SGHRS, CDR2 YFSETQ. CDR3 DNA sequence: TGCGCCAGCAGCTATACCCCGACAGCCAACACTGAAGCTTTCTTT. Protein sequence: CASSYTPTANTEAFF.

This clonotype was detected a few times. The chain links TRBV30 to TRBJ1-2; no clear D gene. The CDR3 extends over 12 amino acids. In germline, CDR1 is GTSNPN, CDR2 SVGIG (reference sequence). Trimming cost V 0 bases and J 7 bases, with 9 bases left between them. CDR3 sequence reads: CAWSVSAGGYTF. CDR3 DNA sequence: TGTGCCTGGAGTGTATCGGCGGGTGGCTACACCTTC.

This clonotype was counted many times. The CDR3 DNA follows: TGTGCCAGCACCATCGGACAGGGGTTCACAGATACGCAGTATTTT. This codes for CASTIGQGFTDTQYF. The J gene is TRBJ2-3, the V gene TRBV7-9, with 9 bases matching TRBD1. The CDR3 loop spans 15 amino acids. Germline values: CDR1 SEHNR, CDR2 FQNEAQ (reference sequence). V gave up 7 bases and J gave up 2 bases; unmatched junction bases: 7.